Listed here are 20 T cell receptor beta chains from one sample, sequenced in a study of OX40 agonist ivuxolimab in advanced cancers. Produced via immunoSEQ multiplex PCR; TCRdb's table is partial and in-frame only. The table has fewer than 95,000 clones, 75% to 95% seen once. The sample consisted of CD4+ or CD8+ T cells sorted from blood, taken in a trial of the OX40 agonist ivuxolimab. Receptors originate from an adult with an advanced solid tumor such as melanoma, head and neck, liver or kidney cancer.

This sequence joins TRBV5-1 and TRBJ2-4; TRBD2 is a possible D gene (5 bases). Looked up from germline, CDR1 is SGHRS and CDR2 is YFSETQ. The length of the CDR3 is 14 residues. V dropped 7 bases and J dropped 0 bases, with 11 bases sitting between them. The CDR3 loop is CASRGDLAKNIQYF. DNA of the CDR3: TGCGCCAGCCGGGGAGACCTAGCCAAAAACATTCAGTACTTC.

The rearrangement uses TRBV4-1 and TRBJ2-7; D is perhaps TRBD2 (6 bases). The CDR3 is made up of 15 amino acids. CDR1 MGHRA and CDR2 YSYEKL come from the germline V gene. Trimming removed 0 bases at V and 0 bases at J, with 9 bases between. CDR3 in DNA: TGCGCCAGCAGCCAAGACCGGGGGAACTCCTACGAGCAGTACTTC. The encoded protein is CASSQDRGNSYEQYF.

This chain joins TRBV29-1 and TRBJ2-1; 10 bases line up with TRBD2. The junction had 6 bases not matched to a gene; V was cut back by 6 bases and J by 4 bases. The CDR3 contains 14 residues. The germline CDR1 and CDR2 sequences are SQVTM and ANQGSEA. CDR3 sequence (DNA): TGCAGCGTGAAGAGCGGGGGGGATTACAATGAGCAGTTCTTC. It encodes CSVKSGGDYNEQFF.

This clone has just one count. V gene TRBV18 combines with J gene TRBJ2-3; D is ambiguous. The germline V and J ends were trimmed by 5 bases and 5 bases, with 8 bases remaining between them. The length of the CDR3 is 12 residues. CDR1 and CDR2 (germline): KGHSH, LQKENI. For the CDR3, the DNA is TGTGCCAGCTCATCATACTTAGATACGCAGTATTTT. This sequence encodes CASSSYLDTQYF.

Note on this clone: This specimen includes other DNA sequences encoding the same CDR3. V is TRBV5-4 and J is TRBJ2-6, with D tentatively TRBD1 (5 bases). Germline V gene lookup returns CDR1 SGHNT and CDR2 YYREEE (reference sequence). This CDR3 contains 15 residues. The V and J ends lost 0 bases and 2 bases respectively, with 6 bases between them. CDR3 sequence reads: CASSLGGAGANVLTF. The CDR3 nucleotides read TGTGCCAGCAGCTTGGGGGGCGCTGGGGCCAACGTCCTGACTTTC.

This clone is a singleton in its sample. The J gene is TRBJ2-5, the V gene TRBV27; 7 bases align to TRBD1. This CDR3 contains 15 residues. Trimming took 2 bases from V and 5 from J; bases not matched to a gene: 8. Germline V CDR1 and CDR2: MNHEY, SMNVEV (reference sequence). CDR3 in amino acids: CASSLRPGQYETQYF. In nucleotides, the CDR3 is TGTGCCAGCAGTTTACGTCCGGGACAGTACGAGACCCAGTACTTC.

This clone was found a few times. This chain links TRBV20-1 with TRBJ1-1; D remains ambiguous. V gave up 6 bases and J gave up 5 bases, with 7 bases separating them. The CDR3 is 10 residues long. Germline assignment: CDR1 DFQATT and CDR2 SNEGSKA (reference sequence). This CDR3 is CSAVETEAFF. The CDR3, as DNA: TGCAGTGCCGTCGAAACTGAAGCTTTCTTT.

This clone occurred a few times. The rearrangement links TRBV5-4 to TRBJ1-4; D may be TRBD1 (5 bases). This CDR3 has 14 residues. Germline CDR1 and CDR2: SGHNT and YYREEE (reference sequence). V dropped 2 bases and J dropped 3 bases, with 8 bases sitting between them. DNA of the CDR3: TGTGCCAGCAGCTTAATGGGGGCTAATGAAAAACTGTTTTTT. This encodes CASSLMGANEKLFF.

The chain has TRBV29-1 and TRBJ2-2; no firm D call. The CDR3 sequence is 13 residues long. V was shortened by 3 bases and J by 6 bases, with 11 bases between the two germline ends. The germline V gene encodes CDR1 SQVTM and CDR2 ANQGSEA. The CDR3 bases are TGCAGCGTTGATAAAAAGGGATCCGGGGAGCTGTTTTTT. As protein: CSVDKKGSGELFF.

The J gene is TRBJ2-1, the V gene TRBV19; D ambiguous. There are 11 residues in the CDR3. Between the trimmed V and J ends, which lost 6 bases and 4 bases, there was a span of 4 bases. Germline CDR1 reads LNHDA; CDR2 reads SQIVND (reference sequence). The CDR3 sequence: CASSRYNEQFF. In DNA, the CDR3 is TGTGCCAGTAGCCGATACAATGAGCAGTTCTTC. Full variable domain (missing parts from reference TRBV19 and TRBJ2-1): DGGITQSPKYLFRKEGQNVTLSCEQNLNHDAMYWYRQDPGQGLRLIYYSQIVNDFQKGDIAEGYSVSREKKESFPLTVTSAQKNPTAFYLCASSRYNEQFFGPGTRLTVL.

This sequence joins TRBV11-3 and TRBJ2-5; D gene unclear. Trimming shortened V by 5 bases and J by 1 base, and 5 bases separated the two germline ends. Germline V CDR1 and CDR2: SGHNT, YENEEA. This CDR3 has 12 residues. CDR3 nucleotide sequence: TGTGCCAGCAGCCAGACCCAAGAGACCCAGTACTTC. Translated, it gives CASSQTQETQYF.

The CDR3 nucleotides read TGTGCCACCAGCAGAGAAACAGGGGTAGGATCCGGAAACACCATATATTTT. It specifies CATSRETGVGSGNTIYF. The genes are TRBV15 and TRBJ1-3, with 7 bases that match TRBD1. The length of the CDR3 is 17 residues. V shed 0 bases and J 4 bases; nucleotides not matched to a gene: 9. Looked up from germline, CDR1 is LNHNV and CDR2 is YYDKDF (reference sequence).

J is TRBJ2-2 and V is TRBV18; 10 bases fit TRBD2. In germline, CDR1 is KGHSH, CDR2 LQKENI. The junction had 7 bases not matched to a gene; V was cut back by 3 bases and J by 6 bases. This CDR3 contains 16 residues. CDR3 sequence (DNA): TGTGCCAGCTCACCGCCCAGCGGGGGGGCGCCCGGGGAGCTGTTTTTT. Its protein is CASSPPSGGAPGELFF.

The rearrangement links TRBV5-4 to TRBJ2-1; the D gene is possibly TRBD2 (5 bases). V was clipped by 0 bases and J by 7 bases, with 11 bases between them. CDR1 and CDR2 (germline): SGHNT, YYREEE (reference sequence). The CDR3 is made up of 14 amino acids. The CDR3 DNA follows: TGTGCCAGCAGCTTGGAGGCTAGCAGAAATGAGCAGTTCTTC. It yields the protein CASSLEASRNEQFF.

This chain links TRBV10-3 with TRBJ2-3, with D uncertain. The CDR3 contains 16 residues. The germline gives CDR1 ENHRY, CDR2 SYGVKD. V lost 2 bases and J 4 bases, leaving 16 bases between the germline ends. This chain's CDR3 is CAISENPGLPPDTQYF. CDR3 nucleotides: TGTGCCATCAGTGAGAATCCGGGTCTTCCCCCAGATACGCAGTATTTT.

The rearrangement joins TRBV7-2 to TRBJ2-7; 7 bases agree with TRBD1. Germline loops: CDR1 SGHTA, CDR2 FQGNSA. The V segment lost 3 bases and the J segment 4 bases; nucleotides outside the gene matches: 9. CDR3 length equals 15 residues. The CDR3 spells CASSFSRRGRYEQYF. The CDR3 DNA reads as TGTGCCAGCAGCTTCTCTCGCAGGGGGAGATACGAGCAGTACTTC.

The J gene is TRBJ2-1, the V gene TRBV5-1, with 9 positions matching TRBD2. Germline CDR1 reads SGHRS; CDR2 reads YFSETQ. The CDR3 covers 15 residues. With 4 bases clipped from V and 10 bases from J, the junction kept 12 bases outside the gene matches. The CDR3 spells CASSISGGGFGEQFF. In DNA form, the CDR3 reads TGCGCCAGCAGCATTAGCGGGGGTGGGTTTGGAGAGCAGTTCTTC.

This chain joins TRBV9 and TRBJ2-2; D perhaps matches TRBD2 (5 bases). The CDR3 is 14 residues long. The V end was cut by 5 bases, the J end by 4 bases, with 12 bases between. The germline CDR1 and CDR2 sequences are SGDLS and YYNGEE. The CDR3: CASRLGGGTGELFF. CDR3 sequence (DNA): TGTGCCAGCAGGCTTGGAGGTGGCACCGGGGAGCTGTTTTTT.

The rearrangement links TRBV5-4 to TRBJ1-1; no clear D gene. This CDR3 spans 14 amino acids. The germline gives CDR1 SGHNT, CDR2 YYREEE (reference sequence). Trimming pared 4 bases from V and 0 bases from J, leaving 10 bases between. CDR3 amino acids: CASSPGGMNTEAFF. In nucleotides, the CDR3 is TGTGCCAGCAGCCCAGGCGGCATGAACACTGAAGCTTTCTTT.

CDR3 region: CASSPDGPSTDTQYF. DNA of the CDR3: TGTGCCAGCAGCCCGGACGGGCCTTCCACAGATACGCAGTATTTT. The J gene is TRBJ2-3, the V gene TRBV11-2; D is uncertain. The CDR3 length is 15 residues. Germline V gives CDR1 SGHAT, CDR2 FQNNGV. V was shortened by 5 bases and J by 2 bases, with 14 bases between the two germline ends.